A selection of T cell receptor beta chains follows, all from one sample in a study of neoadjuvant anti-PD-1 for oral cavity cancer. Data came from immunoSEQ multiplex PCR; TCRdb stores just in-frame clones and leaves some out. Found here are 14,000 or so clones, about 61% of them singletons; the top ten hold 2.4%. Material: PBMCs, obtained before nivolumab (anti-PD-1) treatment. The source is a person aged 40-85 years with oral cavity squamous cell carcinoma. Each CDR3 is given with its conserved first and last residue. A D gene is named only where the DNA matches it firmly. Some rows mark clone size as missing; the rest say once, few, many or name a class of expanded clone.

abundance | j_gene | v_gene | d_gene | CDR3nt | CDR3aa
. | TRBJ2-7 | TRBV6-6 | . | TGTGCCAGCAGCCTCCAGGACGGGTACGAGCAGTACTTC | CASSLQDGYEQYF
once | TRBJ2-1 | TRBV5-1 | . | TGCGCCAGCAGCCCCCAAGTGGTAGCGGCCCCCGGAAGCTACAATGAGCAGTTCTTC | CASSPQVVAAPGSYNEQFF
. | TRBJ1-1 | TRBV6-5 | . | TGTGCCAGCAGTGCCCTCGGCCGGGGTGAAGCTTTCTTT | CASSALGRGEAFF
. | TRBJ1-1 | TRBV6-6 | . | TGTGCCAGCGGCCCGGGCTACACTGAAGCTTTCTTT | CASGPGYTEAFF
. | TRBJ1-1 | TRBV6-1 | . | TGTGCCAGCAGTATTAGAAAAACTGAAGCTTTCTTT | CASSIRKTEAFF
. | TRBJ1-1 | TRBV19 | . | TGTGCCACCGCACGGGGGGCAGCACAGAACACTGAAGCTTTCTTT | CATARGAAQNTEAFF
. | TRBJ1-2 | TRBV5-5 | TRBD1 | TGTGCCAGCAGCTTGACCCCCACAGGGGGTTATGGCTACACCTTC | CASSLTPTGGYGYTF
. | TRBJ1-1 | TRBV7-3 | . | TGTGCCAGCAGCTTAAGGGTCGACACTGAAGCTTTCTTT | CASSLRVDTEAFF
. | TRBJ1-2 | TRBV5-1 | . | TGCGCCAGCAGCTTAGAGGCAAAGGGGCTCTATGGCTACACCTTC | CASSLEAKGLYGYTF
. | TRBJ2-3 | TRBV28 | . | TGTGCCAGCAGTGGGGAGACACCAAGCACAGATACGCAGTATTTT | CASSGETPSTDTQYF
. | TRBJ1-5 | TRBV7-9 | TRBD1 | TGTGCCAGCAGCTCCGGGACAGGGTCGCAGCCCCAGCATTTT | CASSSGTGSQPQHF
. | TRBJ1-6 | TRBV2 | . | TGTGCCAGTGAGGGGCGGAAAGGAAATTCACCCCTCCACTTT | CASEGRKGNSPLHF
. | TRBJ2-1 | TRBV5-1 | TRBD2 | TGCGCCAGCAGCTCCCTAGGACTAGCGGGGACGGGAGAGCAGTTCTTC | CASSSLGLAGTGEQFF
. | TRBJ2-2 | TRBV14 | . | TGTGCCAGCAGCCATTGGGCAGGCGGAGGAGGGGAGCTGTTTTTT | CASSHWAGGGGELFF
. | TRBJ2-7 | TRBV28 | . | TGTGCCAGCAGTTTACCCTACGAGCAGTACTTC | CASSLPYEQYF
. | TRBJ2-1 | TRBV5-8 | . | TGTGCCAGCACGTCCTCAAGGAGGGGGATAAATGAGCAGTTCTTC | CASTSSRRGINEQFF
. | TRBJ1-4 | TRBV5-1 | . | TGCGCCAGCAGCGGTTCAGGGGAGTGGGATGAAAAACTGTTTTTT | CASSGSGEWDEKLFF
. | TRBJ2-1 | TRBV7-8 | . | TGTGCCAGCAGCCCGACCCTTCAGCGCCGTGTTCACAATGAGCAGTTCTTC | CASSPTLQRRVHNEQFF
. | TRBJ2-7 | TRBV5-5 | . | TGTGCCAGCAGCTCACGGGGAACTACCTACGAGCAGTACTTC | CASSSRGTTYEQYF
. | TRBJ2-7 | TRBV13 | . | TGTGCCAGCAGCTTAGGACAGACAACTGGTTCCCACGAGCAGTACTTC | CASSLGQTTGSHEQYF
. | TRBJ1-1 | TRBV5-1 | . | TGCGCCAGCAGCTTGGGTCCGGAAGCTTTCTTT | CASSLGPEAFF
few | TRBJ1-2 | TRBV29-1 | . | TGCAGCGTTGAACACAGGGACACCGGCTATGGCTACACCTTC | CSVEHRDTGYGYTF
few | TRBJ1-2 | TRBV5-4 | . | TGTGCCAGCAGCCCGTCGGGGGGGCCAGGCTATGGCTACACCTTC | CASSPSGGPGYGYTF
once | TRBJ2-7 | TRBV12-5 | . | TGTGCTAGTGGTAGGGGGGATTCCTACGAGCAGTACTTC | CASGRGDSYEQYF
few | TRBJ2-5 | TRBV28 | . | TGTGCCAGCAGTTTACCAGTCCAAGAGACCCAGTACTTC | CASSLPVQETQYF
. | TRBJ2-7 | TRBV4-1 | . | TGCGCCAGCAGCCAGCCCCAGGGAGTCCACGAGCAGTACTTC | CASSQPQGVHEQYF
. | TRBJ1-4 | TRBV2 | . | TGTGCCAGCAGACCCGGGGGACTTGCAACTAATGAAAAACTGTTTTTT | CASRPGGLATNEKLFF
. | TRBJ1-2 | TRBV7-2 | TRBD1 | TGTGCCAGCAGCTTGACTCAGGGGGTTTCGTTATTTGGCTACACCTTC | CASSLTQGVSLFGYTF
few | TRBJ1-5 | TRBV4-1 | . | TGCGCCAGCAGCCAAGAAGGAGACAGAGGCAATCAGCCCCAGCATTTT | CASSQEGDRGNQPQHF
. | TRBJ1-3 | TRBV6-1 | TRBD1 | TGTGCCAGCAGTGACGCCGGGACAGGGGTAGGAAACACCATATATTTT | CASSDAGTGVGNTIYF
. | TRBJ2-7 | TRBV7-9 | TRBD1 | TGTGCCAGCAGCGGAACCGGGACAGGGAAGAACGAGCAGTACTTC | CASSGTGTGKNEQYF
. | TRBJ2-6 | TRBV19 | . | TGTGCCAGTAGTATAGCCTTGGGGGCAGGGGCCAACGTCCTGACTTTC | CASSIALGAGANVLTF
. | TRBJ2-1 | TRBV11-3 | TRBD1 | TGTGCCAGCAGTCTTCCGGGACAGGGGACCCATGAGCAGTTCTTC | CASSLPGQGTHEQFF
. | TRBJ2-1 | TRBV7-9 | . | TGTGCCAGCAGATGGGACGGAGGTTTTTACAATGAGCAGTTCTTC | CASRWDGGFYNEQFF
. | TRBJ1-2 | TRBV10-3 | TRBD1 | TGTGCCATCAGTGATCCCGGGACAGGCCGCTTCAATGGCTACACCTTC | CAISDPGTGRFNGYTF
once | TRBJ2-1 | TRBV9 | TRBD2 | TGTGCCAGCTCGACTAGGGCTAGCGGGAGGAGGTCCTACAATGAGCAGTTCTTC | CASSTRASGRRSYNEQFF
. | TRBJ1-1 | TRBV19 | TRBD1 | TGTGCCAGTACCGAAGGAAGACAGGGGGCTGAAGCTTTCTTT | CASTEGRQGAEAFF
few | TRBJ1-1 | TRBV19 | . | TGTGCCAGTAGTGGGGGTCGTAACACTGAAGCTTTCTTT | CASSGGRNTEAFF
few | TRBJ2-3 | TRBV6-1 | . | TGTGCCAGCAGTGCCTTAGCGGTAACGCAGTATTTT | CASSALAVTQYF
. | TRBJ2-3 | TRBV7-9 | . | TGTGCCAGCAGCTCTCGGGGCACAGATACGCAGTATTTT | CASSSRGTDTQYF
once | TRBJ2-1 | TRBV5-4 | TRBD1 | TGTGCCAGCAGCTTCAATCCGGGACAGGGTGGCGGTGAGCAGTTCTTC | CASSFNPGQGGGEQFF
. | TRBJ2-5 | TRBV11-2 | . | TGTGCCAGCAGCTTAGAACGGGGGCGAGAGACCCAGTACTTC | CASSLERGRETQYF
few | TRBJ2-7 | TRBV27 | . | TGTGCCAGCAGTTTATATCCCTCCTACGAGCAGTACTTC | CASSLYPSYEQYF
. | TRBJ2-3 | TRBV2 | TRBD2 | TGTGCCAGCAATTGGGCTAGCGGTGTCCCAGATACGCAGTATTTT | CASNWASGVPDTQYF
. | TRBJ1-1 | TRBV5-6 | TRBD1 | TGTGCCAGCAGCCCCCGGGACAGGGTAATGGGGACTGAAGCTTTCTTT | CASSPRDRVMGTEAFF